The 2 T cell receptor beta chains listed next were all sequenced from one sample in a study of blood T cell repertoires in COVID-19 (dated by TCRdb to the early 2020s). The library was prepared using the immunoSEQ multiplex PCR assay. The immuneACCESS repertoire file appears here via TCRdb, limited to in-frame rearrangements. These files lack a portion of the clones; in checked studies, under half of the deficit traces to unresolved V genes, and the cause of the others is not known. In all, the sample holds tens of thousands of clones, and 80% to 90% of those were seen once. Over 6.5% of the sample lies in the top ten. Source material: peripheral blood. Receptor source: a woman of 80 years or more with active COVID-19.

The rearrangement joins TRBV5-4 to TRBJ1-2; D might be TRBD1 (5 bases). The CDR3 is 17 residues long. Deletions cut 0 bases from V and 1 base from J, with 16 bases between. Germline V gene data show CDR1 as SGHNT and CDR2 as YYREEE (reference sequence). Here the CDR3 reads CASSLVRGARINYGYTF. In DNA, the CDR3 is TGTGCCAGCAGCTTGGTCCGCGGGGCCAGAATTAACTATGGCTACACCTTC.

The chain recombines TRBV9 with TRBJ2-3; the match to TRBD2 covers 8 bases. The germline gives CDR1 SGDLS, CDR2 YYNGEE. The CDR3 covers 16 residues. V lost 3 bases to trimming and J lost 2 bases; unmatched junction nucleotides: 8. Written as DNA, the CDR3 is TGTGCCAGCAGCGCGGGAGGGGGGGACCTCACAGATACGCAGTATTTT. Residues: CASSAGGGDLTDTQYF. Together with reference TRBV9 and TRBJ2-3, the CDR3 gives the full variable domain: DSGVTQTPKHLITATGQRVTLRCSPRSGDLSVYWYQQSLDQGLQFLIQYYNGEERAKGNILERFSAQQFPDLHSELNLSSLELGDSALYFCASSAGGGDLTDTQYFGPGTRLTVL.